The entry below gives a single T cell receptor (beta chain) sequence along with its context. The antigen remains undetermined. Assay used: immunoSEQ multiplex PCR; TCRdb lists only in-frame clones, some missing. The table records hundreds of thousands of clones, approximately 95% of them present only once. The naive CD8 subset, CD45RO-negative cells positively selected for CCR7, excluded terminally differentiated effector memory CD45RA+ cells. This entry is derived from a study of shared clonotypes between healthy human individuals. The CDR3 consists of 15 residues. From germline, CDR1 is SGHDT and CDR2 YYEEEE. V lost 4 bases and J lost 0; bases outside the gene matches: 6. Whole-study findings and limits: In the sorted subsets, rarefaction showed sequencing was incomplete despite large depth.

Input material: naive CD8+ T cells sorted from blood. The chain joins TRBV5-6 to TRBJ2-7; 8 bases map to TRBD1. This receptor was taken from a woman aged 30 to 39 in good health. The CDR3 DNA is TGTGCCAGCAGCCCCGGGACAGGACTCTCCTACGAGCAGTACTTC. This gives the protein CASSPGTGLSYEQYF.